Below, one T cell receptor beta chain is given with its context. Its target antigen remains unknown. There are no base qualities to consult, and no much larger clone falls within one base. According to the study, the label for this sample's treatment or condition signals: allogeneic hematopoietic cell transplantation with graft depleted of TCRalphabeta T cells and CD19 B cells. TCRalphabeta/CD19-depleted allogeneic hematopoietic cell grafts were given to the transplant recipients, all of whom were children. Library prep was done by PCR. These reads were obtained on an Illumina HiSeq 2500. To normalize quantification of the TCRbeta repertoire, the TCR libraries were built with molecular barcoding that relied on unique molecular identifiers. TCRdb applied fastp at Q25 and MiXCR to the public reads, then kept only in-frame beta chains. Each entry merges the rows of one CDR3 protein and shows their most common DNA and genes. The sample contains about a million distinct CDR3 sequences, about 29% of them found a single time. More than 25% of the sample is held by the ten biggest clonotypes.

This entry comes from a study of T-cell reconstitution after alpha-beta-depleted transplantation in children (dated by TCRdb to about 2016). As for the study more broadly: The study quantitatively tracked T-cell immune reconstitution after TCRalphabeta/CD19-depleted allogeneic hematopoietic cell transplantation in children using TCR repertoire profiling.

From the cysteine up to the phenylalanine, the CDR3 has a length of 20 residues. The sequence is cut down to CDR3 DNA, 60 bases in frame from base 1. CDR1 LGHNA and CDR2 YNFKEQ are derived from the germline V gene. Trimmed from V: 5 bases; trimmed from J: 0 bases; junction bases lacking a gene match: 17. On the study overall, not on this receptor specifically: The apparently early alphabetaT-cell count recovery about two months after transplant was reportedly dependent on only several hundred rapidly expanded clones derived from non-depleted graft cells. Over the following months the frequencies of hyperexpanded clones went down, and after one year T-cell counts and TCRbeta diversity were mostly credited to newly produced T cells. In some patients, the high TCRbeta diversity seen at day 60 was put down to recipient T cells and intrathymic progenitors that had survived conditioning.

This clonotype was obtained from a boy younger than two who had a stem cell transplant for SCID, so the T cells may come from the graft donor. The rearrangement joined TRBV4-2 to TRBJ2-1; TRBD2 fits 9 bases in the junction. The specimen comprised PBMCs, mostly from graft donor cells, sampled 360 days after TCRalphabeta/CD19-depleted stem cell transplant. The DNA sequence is TGTGCCAGCAGCGAAGGCCTGGGCGGGGGGGCCCCAAACTCCTACAATGAGCAGTTCTTC. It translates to CASSEGLGGGAPNSYNEQFF.